This TCR beta chain was found in a study of immune characteristics of hereditary and idiopathic chronic pancreatitis. A note on the overall study: Local immune cells and TCRbeta repertoires in the pancreas were profiled in this study for hereditary and idiopathic chronic pancreatitis, with control organ donor pancreases used for comparison. Minimal in vitro experimental manipulation of pancreas-infiltrating T cells was the reason the gDNA-based approach was selected. TCRbeta sequencing included about five control pancreases, fewer than 10 pancreases with hereditary chronic pancreatitis and roughly six pancreases with idiopathic chronic pancreatitis.

Regarding this clone: It has no known antigen specificity. No qualities accompany the bases; no much larger clone lies one base away.

Chronic pancreatitis pancreas tissue was obtained from patients undergoing total pancreatectomy with islet autotransplantation (TPIAT). The chronic pancreatitis patients who were included had no known history of diabetes. For TCRbeta sequencing, genomic DNA was pulled straight from bulk pancreas tissue, skipping any T cell sorting. Idiopathic chronic pancreatitis patients had no particular identified cause of disease. At two US centers, pancreas tissues from patients and organ donors were collected on a consecutive basis. Overall results and qualifications from the work: Because patient tissue could be obtained only at the time of TPIAT, differences in disease duration may have affected the immune findings. Significantly increased TCRbeta repertoire diversity and reduced clonality were observed in both chronic pancreatitis groups relative to controls. Among around 12 chronic pancreatitis patients, a positive correlation was found between numbers of productive TCR rearrangements and disease severity scores. Differences in Vbeta-Jbeta gene family usage, including TRBV10, TRBV19, TRBV23 and TRBV5, were found between hereditary and idiopathic chronic pancreatitis. The study did not include chronic pancreatitis caused by alcohol use.

Reading from cysteine to phenylalanine, the CDR3 counts 12 amino acids. Only CDR3 DNA remains: 36 bases, in frame from the first base. The germline V gene gives CDR1 as SNHLY and CDR2 as FYNNEI. Trimming takes 3 bases from V and 5 bases from J, and the germline ends sit 7 bases apart. Library method: the immunoSEQ multiplex PCR assay. The TCRbeta CDR3 region and neighboring sequences were amplified from pancreatic genomic DNA and then sequenced. As for the original processing: Repertoire diversity was assessed as a mean normalized Shannon-Wiener index, together with productive clonality and counts of productive rearrangements. Control and chronic pancreatitis repertoire metrics were compared with the nonparametric Mann-Whitney U test. CDR3beta sequences with identical amino acid composition and length across subjects were defined as shared clonotypes. The table was pulled from immuneACCESS by TCRdb, which kept in-frame rearrangements only. Such tables lose some clones; where checked, under half of the loss comes from unresolved V genes, and the rest has no known cause. Clone size and the V and J calls come from that table; the DNA yielded D and trimming. This sample lists almost 9,500 clones; around 79% were detected once. The ten largest clonotypes hold around 14% of the sample.

This receptor was obtained from a human donor with chronic pancreatitis. The receptor chain draws on TRBV2 and TRBJ2-5; the D gene is perhaps TRBD1, from 6 matching bases. Sequencing was performed on pancreas tissue with idiopathic chronic pancreatitis. Taken with the paper, the label for cell subset or site translates to: chronic pancreatitis without an identified cause. CDR3 protein: CASSDQGETQYF. The DNA reads TGTGCCAGCAGTGACCAGGGGGAGACCCAGTACTTC.